Presented here are 31 T cell receptor beta chains from one specimen sequenced in a study of regulatory T cells in long-lasting Graves disease. CDR3-region Arm-PCR and iRepertoire HTBI primers produced the TCR beta libraries. From the multiplex PCR reads, TCRdb called clonotypes with MiXCR, one entry per CDR3 protein. The top ten hold 20% to 25% of the sample, which has roughly 400,000 distinct CDR3 sequences, around 17% seen once. Time point indicated: newly diagnosed GD, antithyroid drugs for less than 3 months. Isolated PBMC RNA provided the starting material for the TCR library. This sample also belongs to another study, concerning T cells in Graves' hyperthyroidism and ophthalmopathy.

This specimen consisted of peripheral blood mononuclear cells (PBMCs), obtained at new diagnosis, from a patient treated with antithyroid drugs. The receptors here all came from a young woman with Graves disease.

Points on this clonotype: A much more abundant neighbour one base away suggests this may be a read error. The chain has TRBV20-1 and TRBJ2-1, with D possibly matching TRBD2 (5 bases). The CDR3 is 14 amino acids. Trimming left V 4 bases short and J 10 bases short, with 20 bases between. Germline CDR1 DFQATT, CDR2 SNEGSKA (reference sequence). CDR3 coding DNA: TGCAGTGCTAATTTTGCCAGCGGCCCCTACGAGCAGTTCTTC. This gives the protein CSANFASGPYEQFF.

This clonotype appeared many times. Its ends do not fully match the called genes, so a read error is possible. The gene calls are TRBV6-1 and TRBJ2-1, with a weak D call TRBD2 (6 bases). Germline loops: CDR1 MNHNS, CDR2 SASEGT. The CDR3 extends over 16 amino acids. CDR3 nucleotides: TGTGCCAGCCGTGAGGGCCTAGCGAGCTCCTACAATGAGCAGTTCTTC. Amino acids: CASREGLASSYNEQFF.

Ten or more counts support this clonotype. J is TRBJ1-2 and V is TRBV20-1, with D possibly TRBD1 on 6 matching bases. Germline CDR1 DFQATT, CDR2 SNEGSKA (reference sequence). Trimming pared 2 bases from V and 3 bases from J, leaving 10 bases between. This CDR3 is built from 13 residues. This CDR3 reads CSARRGGDYGYTF. CDR3 DNA sequence: TGCAGTGCTAGAAGAGGGGGGGACTATGGCTACACCTTC.

This clonotype was picked up many times. This rearrangement joins TRBV28 to TRBJ2-7; 13 bases map to TRBD2. Germline V gene lookup returns CDR1 MDHEN and CDR2 SYDVKM. The CDR3 has 15 amino acids. Germline trimming cut 6 bases from V and 11 bases from J; bases unmatched to any gene: 13. CDR3 in DNA: TGTGCCAGCAGCTCCACCGGGACTAGCGGGACCGTAGAGTACTTC. Its protein product is CASSSTGTSGTVEYF. Full variable domain (remainder filled in from reference TRBV28 and TRBJ2-7): DVKVTQSSRYLVKRTGEKVFLECVQDMDHENMFWYRQDPGLGLRLIYFSYDVKMKEKGDIPEGYSVSREKKERFSLILESASTNQTSMYLCASSSTGTSGTVEYFGPGTRLTVT.

In this sample, this clonotype turned up a few times. The CDR3 loop is CASSLSQGIYNEQFF. Here the CDR3 DNA reads TGTGCCAGCAGCTTAAGCCAGGGAATCTACAATGAGCAGTTCTTC. J is TRBJ2-1 and V is TRBV7-3, with D perhaps matching TRBD1 (5 bases). In germline, CDR1 is SGHTA, CDR2 FQGTGA. V was clipped by 1 base and J by 3 bases, with 10 bases between them. The length of the CDR3 is 15 residues.

In this sample, this clonotype turned up many times. The V call is TRBV2, the J call TRBJ1-2; no clear D. Deletions cut 6 bases from V and 5 bases from J, with 16 bases between. The CDR3 sequence is 14 residues long. CDR1 and CDR2 from the germline V gene are SNHLY and FYNNEI. The CDR3 sequence is CASSYDGRVYGYTF. For the CDR3, the DNA is TGTGCCAGCAGCTACGACGGGCGCGTTTATGGCTACACCTTC.

There are a few counts of this clonotype. The chain couples TRBV12-3 or TRBV12-4 to TRBJ2-1, with 9 bases identical to TRBD2. CDR3 length: 14 residues. Trimming removed 6 bases from V and 6 bases from J; junction bases left unmatched: 6. The CDR3 bases are TGTGCCAGCAGAGAAGCGGGAGGCGGCAATGAGCAGTTCTTC. Residues: CASREAGGGNEQFF.

This clonotype was recorded at least ten times. The V call is TRBV28, the J call TRBJ2-5, with 10 bases matching TRBD1. Germline V gene sequence: CDR1 MDHEN, CDR2 SYDVKM. The CDR3 is made up of 18 amino acids. Germline trimming cut 5 bases from V and 7 bases from J; bases unmatched to any gene: 19. The CDR3 region is CASSRRSLGTGAGGTQYF. The DNA for the CDR3 is TGTGCCAGCAGTCGTAGGTCGTTGGGGACAGGGGCTGGGGGGACCCAGTACTTC.

This clonotype was seen ten or more times. This chain links TRBV9 with TRBJ1-1; D gene uncertain. The germline V and J ends were trimmed by 6 bases and 4 bases, with 16 bases remaining between them. The CDR3 consists of 14 residues. Germline V lookup: CDR1 SGDLS, CDR2 YYNGEE. The CDR3 DNA reads TGTGCCAGCACCAGGCTGAGTAGGGCCACTGAAGCTTTCTTT. Translating gives CASTRLSRATEAFF.

In this sample, this clonotype turned up a few times. This rearrangement joins TRBV4-1 to TRBJ2-3; 12 bases agree with TRBD2. The CDR3 has 21 amino acids. V lost 1 base to trimming and J lost 2 bases; unmatched junction nucleotides: 16. Looked up from germline, CDR1 is MGHRA and CDR2 is YSYEKL. CDR3 bases: TGCGCCAGCAGCCAAGTAAGCGAAAGACTAGCGGGAGTTCGTAACACAGATACGCAGTATTTT. As protein: CASSQVSERLAGVRNTDTQYF.

There are many counts of this clonotype. The V call is TRBV29-1, the J call TRBJ2-7; D ambiguous. Per germline, CDR1 SQVTM and CDR2 ANQGSEA. This CDR3 spans 10 amino acids. With 6 bases removed from V and 5 bases from J, the gap between germline ends came to 8 bases. DNA of the CDR3: TGCAGCGTCGCAACGAACGAGCAGTACTTC. Translation gives CSVATNEQYF.

This clonotype has ten or more counts. The chain joins TRBV15 to TRBJ1-1; D remains ambiguous. Germline CDR1 is LNHNV and CDR2 is YYDKDF (reference sequence). The CDR3 sequence is 13 residues long. V gave up 3 bases and J gave up 5 bases, with 10 bases separating them. CDR3 residues: CATSSGGGTEAFF. In nucleotides, the CDR3 is TGTGCCACCAGCAGTGGAGGAGGGACTGAAGCTTTCTTT.

This rearrangement joins TRBV11-3 to TRBJ1-3; no clear D. V lost 1 base and J 0 bases, leaving 7 bases between the germline ends. The CDR3 has 15 amino acids. Germline values: CDR1 SGHNT, CDR2 YENEEA. DNA for the CDR3: TGTGCCAGCAGCTTAGGGCGGATCTCTGGAAACACCATATATTTT. Its protein is CASSLGRISGNTIYF.

Points on this clonotype: This sequence may be a read error, since a much larger clone differs from it by one base. This chain joins TRBV20-1 and TRBJ2-4; TRBD1 matches at 8 bases. The CDR3 covers 14 residues. Germline V gene data show CDR1 as DFQATT and CDR2 as SNEGSKA (reference sequence). With 4 bases clipped from V and 13 bases from J, the junction kept 15 bases outside the gene matches. In nucleotides, the CDR3 is TGCAGTGCTACCGACAGGGGCTCCTACAATGAGCAGTACTTC. Its translation is CSATDRGSYNEQYF.

This clonotype was counted only a few times. The V call is TRBV6-1, the J call TRBJ2-7; D tentatively fits TRBD1 or TRBD2 (5 bases each). Trimming removed 5 bases at V and 0 bases at J, with 11 bases between. The CDR3 extends over 14 amino acids. Per the germline V gene, CDR1 is MNHNS and CDR2 is SASEGT. CDR3 region: CASSTGTDSYEQYF. The DNA of the CDR3 is TGTGCCAGCAGTACCGGGACCGACTCCTACGAGCAGTACTTC.

This clonotype was seen repeatedly, ten times or more. The CDR3 spells CASSFRGGQGVVGYTF. CDR3 in DNA: TGTGCCAGCAGCTTCCGAGGTGGACAGGGGGTAGTTGGCTACACCTTC. The rearrangement links TRBV12-3 or TRBV12-4 to TRBJ1-2, with TRBD1 identical over 10 bases. This CDR3 contains 16 residues. The V segment lost 6 bases and the J segment 7 bases; nucleotides outside the gene matches: 14.

The genes are TRBV28 and TRBJ1-6; perhaps TRBD1 as D (6 bases). Germline CDR1 and CDR2: MDHEN and SYDVKM. V was pared by 3 bases and J by 10 bases, with 13 bases between. This CDR3 is built from 14 residues. The CDR3 DNA reads as TGTGCCAGCAGTTTTCGGGGGGCGAGGTCACCCCTCCACTTT. It specifies CASSFRGARSPLHF.

The chain recombines TRBV6-5 with TRBJ2-1, with a weak D call TRBD2 (5 bases). This CDR3 is 17 amino acids long. V was trimmed by 0 bases and J by 2 bases, leaving 14 bases between them. Germline lookup yields CDR1 MNHEY and CDR2 SVGAGI. Written as DNA, the CDR3 is TGTGCCAGCAGTTACTCCCCCTCAGCGGTAACCTACAATGAGCAGTTCTTC. As protein: CASSYSPSAVTYNEQFF.

This clonotype appeared many times. The chain is built from TRBV29-1 and TRBJ2-7; D might be TRBD2 (5 bases). CDR3 length: 13 residues. V lost 4 bases and J 0 bases, leaving 10 bases between the germline ends. CDR1 SQVTM and CDR2 ANQGSEA come from the germline V gene. The CDR3 here is CSVVIGLSYEQYF. CDR3 coding DNA: TGCAGCGTTGTCATAGGACTCTCCTACGAGCAGTACTTC.

This clonotype is a singleton in its sample. The V gene is TRBV6-1, the J gene TRBJ1-3; no definite D call. CDR1 MNHNS and CDR2 SASEGT come from the germline V gene. The CDR3 contains 12 residues. Trimming cost V 10 bases and J 4 bases, with 11 bases left between them. CDR3 DNA sequence: TGTGCCACTACCCGGAGGGGAAACACCATATATTTT. Its translation is CATTRRGNTIYF.

This clonotype was counted at least ten times. The V gene is TRBV5-6, the J gene TRBJ1-2, with D possibly TRBD1 on 6 matching bases. Trimming took off 4 bases at V and 5 bases at J, with 9 bases between the two ends. The germline V gene encodes CDR1 SGHDT and CDR2 YYEEEE. The CDR3 length is 12 residues. CDR3 amino acids: CASSPGQYGYTF. The CDR3, as DNA: TGTGCCAGCAGCCCAGGACAGTATGGCTACACCTTC.

This clonotype was counted between two and nine times. CDR3 DNA sequence: TGTGCCAGCAGCCGGGACAGGGGAAGGGTAGATACGCAGTATTTT. This encodes CASSRDRGRVDTQYF. The chain recombines TRBV5-4 with TRBJ2-3, with TRBD1 matching 10 bases. There are 15 residues in the CDR3. The junction had 7 bases not matched to a gene; V was cut back by 4 bases and J by 5 bases. Germline CDR1 is SGHNT and CDR2 is YYREEE (reference sequence). Combining the CDR3 with reference TRBV5-4 and TRBJ2-3 gives the whole variable domain ETGVTQSPTHLIKTRGQQVTLRCSSQSGHNTVSWYQQALGQGPQFIFQYYREEENGRGNFPPRFSGLQFPNYSSELNVNALELDDSALYLCASSRDRGRVDTQYFGPGTRLTVL.

This clonotype was seen a handful of times. The chain uses TRBV29-1 and TRBJ1-1; D is unclear. V lost 6 bases to trimming and J lost 0 bases, with 5 bases between them. The CDR3 length is 11 residues. Germline assignment: CDR1 SQVTM and CDR2 ANQGSEA. CDR3 loop: CSVTLNTEAFF. The CDR3 DNA reads as TGCAGCGTGACCCTGAACACTGAAGCTTTCTTT.

This rearrangement joins TRBV7-8 to TRBJ1-5, with 7 bases lining up with TRBD1. Germline CDR1 SGHVS, CDR2 FQNEAQ. CDR3 length: 17 amino acids. Trimming took 5 bases from V and 5 from J; bases not matched to a gene: 15. The CDR3 reads CASSQGNRGRDYQPQHF. In DNA form, the CDR3 reads TGTGCCAGCAGCCAAGGCAACAGGGGAAGGGATTATCAGCCCCAGCATTTT.

This clonotype came up many times. The genes are TRBV27 and TRBJ2-7; D remains ambiguous. The CDR3 contains 13 residues. The germline CDR1 and CDR2 sequences are MNHEY and SMNVEV (reference sequence). Trimming removed 2 bases from V and 2 bases from J, with 7 bases in between. CDR3 bases: TGTGCCAGCAGTTTAAAACCAACCTACGAGCAGTACTTC. Protein product: CASSLKPTYEQYF.

V gene TRBV28 combines with J gene TRBJ2-1; 16 nucleotides line up with TRBD2. V shed 7 bases, J shed 6 bases, and the junction held 9 bases outside the gene matches. This CDR3 contains 17 residues. Germline CDR1 and CDR2: MDHEN and SYDVKM. The CDR3 here is CASTRGGLAGGGNEQFF. In DNA form, the CDR3 reads TGTGCCAGCACACGAGGGGGACTAGCGGGAGGGGGCAATGAGCAGTTCTTC. Variable domain in full (rest from reference TRBV28 and TRBJ2-1): DVKVTQSSRYLVKRTGEKVFLECVQDMDHENMFWYRQDPGLGLRLIYFSYDVKMKEKGDIPEGYSVSREKKERFSLILESASTNQTSMYLCASTRGGLAGGGNEQFFGPGTRLTVL.

V and J are TRBV5-1 and TRBJ2-6; a weak D match, TRBD2 (6 bases). The germline V gene has CDR1 SGHRS and CDR2 YFSETQ. Trimming pared 7 bases from V and 0 bases from J, leaving 17 bases between. The CDR3 runs to 17 residues. The CDR3 nucleotides are TGCGCCAGCCTGGAGGGTCCTTGGGGCTCTGGGGCCAACGTCCTGACTTTC. Encoded protein: CASLEGPWGSGANVLTF.

Regarding this clonotype: This may arise from a read error, as a much more abundant clone is one base away. The genes are TRBV7-9 and TRBJ2-1; TRBD2 might be the D (5 bases). There are 14 residues in the CDR3. Germline CDR1 SEHNR, CDR2 FQNEAQ (reference sequence). V dropped 5 bases and J dropped 0 bases, with 8 bases sitting between them. The CDR3 reads CASSNGVSYNEQFF. Here the CDR3 DNA reads TGTGCCAGCAGCAACGGGGTCTCCTACAATGAGCAGTTCTTC.

The genes are TRBV6-5 and TRBJ2-1, with 10 bases that match TRBD2. The germline gives CDR1 MNHEY, CDR2 SVGAGI. V dropped 2 bases and J dropped 6; count of bases not matched to a gene: 7. CDR3 length equals 16 residues. CDR3 in DNA: TGTGCCAGCAGTTACGCCGGACTAGCGGAGGGCAATGAGCAGTTCTTC. This translates into CASSYAGLAEGNEQFF.

Ten or more counts support this clonotype. The chain joins TRBV29-1 to TRBJ2-1; maybe TRBD1 (5 bases). Trimming cost V 3 bases and J 4 bases, with 10 bases left between them. Germline CDR1 is SQVTM and CDR2 is ANQGSEA. The CDR3 length is 13 residues. CDR3 in amino acids: CSVDREWYNEQFF. The DNA for the CDR3 is TGCAGCGTTGACAGGGAATGGTACAATGAGCAGTTCTTC.

This clonotype has at least ten counts. The chain couples TRBV28 to TRBJ1-5; TRBD1 matches at 9 bases. Germline-derived CDR1 and CDR2 are MDHEN and SYDVKM. There are 15 residues in the CDR3. The V and J ends lost 5 bases and 4 bases, in that order; junction bases with no gene match: 6. The CDR3 protein is CASSQPDRGNQPQHF. CDR3 nucleotide sequence: TGTGCCAGCAGTCAACCGGACAGGGGAAATCAGCCCCAGCATTTT.